A selection of T cell receptor beta chains follows, all from one sample in a study of CD8 T cells in ankylosing spondylitis. MiXCR, applied by TCRdb to the 5' RACE reads, yields one record per CDR3 protein. The sample holds 200,000 to 250,000 distinct CDR3 sequences, approximately 7.4% seen once. The material sequenced was blood, either unsorted or a sorted T cell fraction (not recorded which). These receptors were collected from a male donor with ankylosing spondylitis. CDR3s include the opening cysteine and the closing phenylalanine or tryptophan. The D gene is left open where the match is weak. Size values are once, few and many counts, or a class for expanded clones, and some rows have none.

v_call: TRBV24-1
d_call: TRBD2
clone_size: many
j_call: TRBJ2-1
cdr3_nt: TGTGCCACCAGTGGACTAGCGGGGGGATACAATGAGCAGTTCTTC
cdr3_aa: CATSGLAGGYNEQFF

v_call: TRBV5-4
d_call: -
clone_size: -
j_call: TRBJ2-7
cdr3_nt: TGTGCCAGCAGCTCAATTTATGACGGCCTAAATCGCGAGCAGTACTTC
cdr3_aa: CASSSIYDGLNREQYF

v_call: TRBV29-1
d_call: TRBD1
clone_size: few
j_call: TRBJ1-2
cdr3_nt: TGCAGCGTGGGGCCGGGACAGGGTAACTATGGCTACACCTTC
cdr3_aa: CSVGPGQGNYGYTF

v_call: TRBV10-3
d_call: TRBD1
clone_size: few
j_call: TRBJ1-1
cdr3_nt: TGTGCCATCAGTGAGTCGGGACAGAGGCCTCCTGAAGCTTTCTTT
cdr3_aa: CAISESGQRPPEAFF

v_call: TRBV7-9
d_call: -
clone_size: -
j_call: TRBJ1-2
cdr3_nt: TGTGCCAGCAGCCCTGACGGACCAGCTAACTATGGCTACACCTTC
cdr3_aa: CASSPDGPANYGYTF

v_call: TRBV9
d_call: TRBD1
clone_size: many
j_call: TRBJ2-5
cdr3_nt: TGTGCCAGCAGCGGACAGGGTGGAGAGACCCAGTACTTC
cdr3_aa: CASSGQGGETQYF

v_call: TRBV25-1
d_call: TRBD1
clone_size: few
j_call: TRBJ2-1
cdr3_nt: TGTGCCAGCAGTGAATACAGGGGGCCCTACAATGAGCAGTTCTTC
cdr3_aa: CASSEYRGPYNEQFF

v_call: TRBV29-1
d_call: -
clone_size: many
j_call: TRBJ2-2
cdr3_nt: TGCAGCGCTCCAGGCCTTCTCAACACCGGGGAGCTGTTTTTT
cdr3_aa: CSAPGLLNTGELFF

v_call: TRBV4-1
d_call: TRBD1
clone_size: few
j_call: TRBJ2-2
cdr3_nt: TGCGCCAGCAGCCAAGAGCCGGACAGGGACACCGGGGAGCTGTTTTTT
cdr3_aa: CASSQEPDRDTGELFF

v_call: TRBV6-2/TRBV6-3
d_call: -
clone_size: many
j_call: TRBJ1-5
cdr3_nt: TGTGCCAGCAGTTACAACGGTTATAGCAATCAGCCCCAGCATTTT
cdr3_aa: CASSYNGYSNQPQHF

v_call: TRBV6-2/TRBV6-3
d_call: -
clone_size: many
j_call: TRBJ1-1
cdr3_nt: TGTGCCAGCAGTTACTTACGAATCATGAACACTGAAGCTTTCTTT
cdr3_aa: CASSYLRIMNTEAFF

v_call: TRBV20-1
d_call: TRBD2
clone_size: many
j_call: TRBJ2-3
cdr3_nt: TGCAGTGCTAGAGATCCGGGACTAGCGGGACTTTGGGATACGCAGTATTTT
cdr3_aa: CSARDPGLAGLWDTQYF

v_call: TRBV6-5
d_call: -
clone_size: -
j_call: TRBJ1-1
cdr3_nt: TGTGCCAGCAGTTTCGGCAGGGGTCTTCTCACTGAAGCTTTCTTT
cdr3_aa: CASSFGRGLLTEAFF

v_call: TRBV4-2
d_call: TRBD2
clone_size: many
j_call: TRBJ2-7
cdr3_nt: TGTGCCAGCAGCCAAGAGAGCGGGGGGACCTACGAGCAGTACTTC
cdr3_aa: CASSQESGGTYEQYF

v_call: TRBV7-2
d_call: -
clone_size: many
j_call: TRBJ2-7
cdr3_nt: TGTGCCAGCAGCGGGGGTGGAGAGCAGTACTTC
cdr3_aa: CASSGGGEQYF

v_call: TRBV18
d_call: -
clone_size: few
j_call: TRBJ1-3
cdr3_nt: TGTGCCAGCTCACCAATAGTCGGGACCAACACCATATATTTT
cdr3_aa: CASSPIVGTNTIYF

v_call: TRBV5-1
d_call: -
clone_size: many
j_call: TRBJ2-3
cdr3_nt: TGCGCCAGCAGCTTGGACAGGGCAACGCAGTATTTT
cdr3_aa: CASSLDRATQYF

v_call: TRBV20-1
d_call: TRBD2
clone_size: many
j_call: TRBJ2-3
cdr3_nt: TGCAGTGCTCGCCACCGACGGCCCGGACTAGCGGGGGGGGCGAGCACAGATACGCAGTATTTT
cdr3_aa: CSARHRRPGLAGGASTDTQYF

v_call: TRBV6-2/TRBV6-3
d_call: -
clone_size: -
j_call: TRBJ1-5
cdr3_nt: TGTGCCAGCAGTTACTCGAACGGCAATCAGCCCCAGCATTTT
cdr3_aa: CASSYSNGNQPQHF

v_call: TRBV4-3
d_call: -
clone_size: -
j_call: TRBJ2-7
cdr3_nt: TGCGCCAGCAGCCAAGGCAGGGGTGGTGGCGAGCAGTACTTC
cdr3_aa: CASSQGRGGGEQYF

v_call: TRBV24-1
d_call: -
clone_size: many
j_call: TRBJ2-1
cdr3_nt: TGTGCCACCAGTGATGCGTACAGTAACAATGAGCAGTTCTTC
cdr3_aa: CATSDAYSNNEQFF

v_call: TRBV3-1
d_call: -
clone_size: many
j_call: TRBJ2-3
cdr3_nt: TGTGCCAGCAGACCCCCAGGGACAAGCACAGATACGCAGTATTTT
cdr3_aa: CASRPPGTSTDTQYF

v_call: TRBV6-2/TRBV6-3
d_call: -
clone_size: many
j_call: TRBJ1-2
cdr3_nt: TGTGCCAGCAGTTACTCCGGACAGTTCTATGGCTACACCTTC
cdr3_aa: CASSYSGQFYGYTF

v_call: TRBV4-1
d_call: TRBD1
clone_size: -
j_call: TRBJ1-4
cdr3_nt: TGCGCCAGCAGCCCCCGGACAGGGGGCCCTAATGAAAAACTGTTTTTT
cdr3_aa: CASSPRTGGPNEKLFF

v_call: TRBV3-1
d_call: -
clone_size: -
j_call: TRBJ2-5
cdr3_nt: TGTGCCAGCAGCCCGGGACTCTTTAGAGACCAAGAGACCCAGTACTTC
cdr3_aa: CASSPGLFRDQETQYF

v_call: TRBV12-3/TRBV12-4
d_call: -
clone_size: few
j_call: TRBJ2-5
cdr3_nt: TGTGCCAGCAGTTTGATGGGGTTTGGGCTATGGACTCAAGAGACCCAGTACTTC
cdr3_aa: CASSLMGFGLWTQETQYF

v_call: TRBV27
d_call: TRBD1
clone_size: many
j_call: TRBJ1-1
cdr3_nt: TGTGCCAGCAGAACAGGGGCCGAAGCTTTCTTT
cdr3_aa: CASRTGAEAFF

v_call: TRBV29-1
d_call: TRBD1
clone_size: many
j_call: TRBJ2-7
cdr3_nt: TGCAGCGTTGGCCCGGGACAGGGGACCGAGCAGTACTTC
cdr3_aa: CSVGPGQGTEQYF

v_call: TRBV28
d_call: TRBD1
clone_size: many
j_call: TRBJ1-1
cdr3_nt: TGTGCCAGCAGTCCCCGGACAGGGGGTAAGGGTGAAGCTTTCTTT
cdr3_aa: CASSPRTGGKGEAFF

v_call: TRBV20-1
d_call: -
clone_size: many
j_call: TRBJ2-7
cdr3_nt: TGCAGTGCTAGAGATCCTTCCTTCGACAGGAGGAGCTCCTACGAGCAGTACTTC
cdr3_aa: CSARDPSFDRRSSYEQYF

v_call: TRBV11-2
d_call: TRBD2
clone_size: many
j_call: TRBJ2-1
cdr3_nt: TGTGCCAGCAGCTCCCGAGCGGGACCCTACAATGAGCAGTTCTTC
cdr3_aa: CASSSRAGPYNEQFF

v_call: TRBV25-1
d_call: -
clone_size: many
j_call: TRBJ2-7
cdr3_nt: TGTGCCAGCAGTGAAACTGGGATAACCTTTCCCTACGAGCAGTACTTC
cdr3_aa: CASSETGITFPYEQYF

v_call: TRBV12-3/TRBV12-4
d_call: TRBD2
clone_size: many
j_call: TRBJ2-5
cdr3_nt: TGTGCCAGCAGTCTAGCGGGAGGGCCAAGAGAGACCCAGTACTTC
cdr3_aa: CASSLAGGPRETQYF

v_call: TRBV9
d_call: -
clone_size: many
j_call: TRBJ1-2
cdr3_nt: TGTGCCAGCGGAACGAGGGGTGGCTACACCTTC
cdr3_aa: CASGTRGGYTF

v_call: TRBV6-1
d_call: TRBD1
clone_size: many
j_call: TRBJ2-7
cdr3_nt: TGTGCCAGCAGACCCCAGGGGGACAACGGCTACGAGCAGTACTTC
cdr3_aa: CASRPQGDNGYEQYF

v_call: TRBV11-2
d_call: TRBD1
clone_size: few
j_call: TRBJ2-1
cdr3_nt: TGTGCCAGCAGCACCCTGACAGGGAGCAATGAGCAGTTCTTC
cdr3_aa: CASSTLTGSNEQFF

v_call: TRBV7-9
d_call: -
clone_size: many
j_call: TRBJ2-5
cdr3_nt: TGTGCCAGCAGAAGTTGGGACGCGGTGGGAGAGACCCAGTACTTC
cdr3_aa: CASRSWDAVGETQYF

v_call: TRBV4-2
d_call: -
clone_size: -
j_call: TRBJ2-1
cdr3_nt: TGTGCCAGCAGCCAAGATTCAAGCTATAGGGGTGGTGAGCAGTTCTTC
cdr3_aa: CASSQDSSYRGGEQFF

v_call: TRBV20-1
d_call: -
clone_size: many
j_call: TRBJ1-5
cdr3_nt: TGCAGTGCGGAGGACCGTTCTTATCAGCCCCAGCATTTT
cdr3_aa: CSAEDRSYQPQHF

v_call: TRBV15
d_call: -
clone_size: few
j_call: TRBJ2-3
cdr3_nt: TGTGCCACCAGCAACAGGAGGAGCACAGATACGCAGTATTTT
cdr3_aa: CATSNRRSTDTQYF

v_call: TRBV5-1
d_call: -
clone_size: many
j_call: TRBJ2-3
cdr3_nt: TGCGCCAGCAAAGTCCCAAGCACAGATACGCAGTATTTT
cdr3_aa: CASKVPSTDTQYF

v_call: TRBV20-1
d_call: -
clone_size: few
j_call: TRBJ1-2
cdr3_nt: TGCAGTGTTCGGACAGAAGCTTATGGCTACACCTTC
cdr3_aa: CSVRTEAYGYTF

v_call: TRBV6-2/TRBV6-3
d_call: -
clone_size: many
j_call: TRBJ2-3
cdr3_nt: TGTGCCAGCACCGACAAGAGGGAGATCGATACGCAGTATTTT
cdr3_aa: CASTDKREIDTQYF

v_call: TRBV9
d_call: -
clone_size: many
j_call: TRBJ2-5
cdr3_nt: TGTGCCAGCAGCGTAGAAGGGGCCGAGGAGACCCAGTACTTC
cdr3_aa: CASSVEGAEETQYF

v_call: TRBV12-3/TRBV12-4
d_call: -
clone_size: many
j_call: TRBJ2-1
cdr3_nt: TGTGCCAGCAGTTCCTCAACAACCAATGAGCAGTTCTTC
cdr3_aa: CASSSSTTNEQFF

v_call: TRBV6-2/TRBV6-3
d_call: -
clone_size: many
j_call: TRBJ2-1
cdr3_nt: TGTGCCAGCAGTTACCCAGCTGCGGCCTACAATGAGCAGTTCTTC
cdr3_aa: CASSYPAAAYNEQFF

v_call: TRBV5-1
d_call: TRBD2
clone_size: many
j_call: TRBJ2-1
cdr3_nt: TGCGCCAGCAGCGGTAGCGGGGGGCGTTACAATGAGCAGTTCTTC
cdr3_aa: CASSGSGGRYNEQFF

v_call: TRBV15
d_call: TRBD1
clone_size: many
j_call: TRBJ1-4
cdr3_nt: TGTGCCACCAGCAGCCGACAGGGGAAGGTCGATGAAAAACTGTTTTTT
cdr3_aa: CATSSRQGKVDEKLFF

v_call: TRBV11-2
d_call: -
clone_size: -
j_call: TRBJ2-1
cdr3_nt: TGTGCCAGCAGCTCAAGAGATGTGTTGAGCTCCTACAATGAGCAGTTCTTC
cdr3_aa: CASSSRDVLSSYNEQFF

v_call: TRBV19
d_call: -
clone_size: few
j_call: TRBJ2-7
cdr3_nt: TGTGCCAGTAGTGCGTTCCCCTCCTACGAGCAGTACTTC
cdr3_aa: CASSAFPSYEQYF

v_call: TRBV11-2
d_call: -
clone_size: many
j_call: TRBJ2-3
cdr3_nt: TGTGCCAGCAGGTGGACCAGGGGGGGGCCAGATACGCAGTATTTT
cdr3_aa: CASRWTRGGPDTQYF

v_call: TRBV20-1
d_call: TRBD2
clone_size: many
j_call: TRBJ2-1
cdr3_nt: TGCAGTGCTAGACCCCGCGGGAGCAAATACAATGAGCAGTTCTTC
cdr3_aa: CSARPRGSKYNEQFF

v_call: TRBV6-2/TRBV6-3
d_call: -
clone_size: many
j_call: TRBJ2-1
cdr3_nt: TGTGCCAGCAGTTACGTATATGAGCAGTTCTTC
cdr3_aa: CASSYVYEQFF

v_call: TRBV6-5
d_call: -
clone_size: many
j_call: TRBJ2-7
cdr3_nt: TGTGCCAGCAGTTACTCGCCAGGGGCGAGCTCCTACGAGCAGTACTTC
cdr3_aa: CASSYSPGASSYEQYF